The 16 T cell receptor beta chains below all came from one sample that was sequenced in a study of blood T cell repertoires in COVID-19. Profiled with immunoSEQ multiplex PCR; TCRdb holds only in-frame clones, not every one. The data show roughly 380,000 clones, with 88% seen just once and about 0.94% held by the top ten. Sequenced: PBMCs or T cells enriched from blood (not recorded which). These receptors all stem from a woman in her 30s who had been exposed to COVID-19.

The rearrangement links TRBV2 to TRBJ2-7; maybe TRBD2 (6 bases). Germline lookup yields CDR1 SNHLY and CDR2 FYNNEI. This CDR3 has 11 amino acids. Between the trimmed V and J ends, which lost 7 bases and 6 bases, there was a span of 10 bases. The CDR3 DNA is TGTGCCAGCACCCCCGGGGGCGAGCAGTACTTC. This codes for CASTPGGEQYF.

The chain's CDR3 is CASSLQIRNGYTF. The DNA for the CDR3 is TGTGCCAGCAGTTTACAGATAAGAAATGGCTACACCTTC. The chain has TRBV12-3 or TRBV12-4 and TRBJ1-2, with no clear D. The length of the CDR3 is 13 residues. V gave up 2 bases and J gave up 6 bases, with 10 bases separating them.

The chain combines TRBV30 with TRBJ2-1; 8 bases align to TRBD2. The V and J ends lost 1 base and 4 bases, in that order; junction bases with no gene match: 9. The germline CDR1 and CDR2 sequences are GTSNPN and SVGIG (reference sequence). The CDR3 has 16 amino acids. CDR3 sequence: CAWSEPSAGGYNEQFF. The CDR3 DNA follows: TGTGCCTGGAGTGAGCCTTCGGCGGGAGGATACAATGAGCAGTTCTTC.

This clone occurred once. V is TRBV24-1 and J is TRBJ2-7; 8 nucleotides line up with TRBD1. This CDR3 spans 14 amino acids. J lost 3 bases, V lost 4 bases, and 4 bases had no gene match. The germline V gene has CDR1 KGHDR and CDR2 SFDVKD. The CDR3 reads CATSDYDRGYEQYF. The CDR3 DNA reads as TGTGCCACCAGTGACTATGACAGGGGCTACGAGCAGTACTTC.

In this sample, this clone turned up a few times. CDR3 coding DNA: TGCGCCAGCAGCCAGACAGGGGTCTATGGCTACACCTTC. This sequence encodes CASSQTGVYGYTF. The chain combines TRBV5-1 with TRBJ1-2, with TRBD1 identical over 8 bases. This CDR3 region has 13 residues. J was trimmed by 4 bases and V by 4 bases; bases with no gene match: 3. Per germline, CDR1 SGHRS and CDR2 YFSETQ.

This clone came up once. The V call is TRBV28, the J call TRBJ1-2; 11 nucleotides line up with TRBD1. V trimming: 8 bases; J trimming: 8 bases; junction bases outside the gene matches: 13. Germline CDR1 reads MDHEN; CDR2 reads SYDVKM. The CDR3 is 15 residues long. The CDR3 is CASRDRGINRRGYTF. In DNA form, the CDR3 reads TGTGCCAGCCGGGACAGGGGGATCAACCGGAGGGGCTACACCTTC.

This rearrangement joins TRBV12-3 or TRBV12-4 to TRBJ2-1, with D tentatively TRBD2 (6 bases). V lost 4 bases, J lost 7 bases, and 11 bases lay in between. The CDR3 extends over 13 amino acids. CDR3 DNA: TGTGCCAGCAGTTCTCGGCGGGGAAATGAGCAGTTCTTC. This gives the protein CASSSRRGNEQFF.

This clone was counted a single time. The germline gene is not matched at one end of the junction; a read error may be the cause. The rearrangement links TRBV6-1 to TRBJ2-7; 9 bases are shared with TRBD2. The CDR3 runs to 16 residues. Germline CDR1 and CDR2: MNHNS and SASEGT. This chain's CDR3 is CASSGLSSGKSYEQYF. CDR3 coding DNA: TGTGCCAGTAGTGGACTCTCTAGCGGGAAGTCCTACGAGCAGTACTTC.

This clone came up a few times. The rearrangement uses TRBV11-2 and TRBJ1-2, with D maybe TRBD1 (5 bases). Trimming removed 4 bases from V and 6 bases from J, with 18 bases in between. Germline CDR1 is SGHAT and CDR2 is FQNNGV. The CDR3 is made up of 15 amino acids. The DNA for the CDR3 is TGTGCCAGCAGCTCATCACTTGGGGGGTTAAATGGCTACACCTTC. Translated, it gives CASSSSLGGLNGYTF.

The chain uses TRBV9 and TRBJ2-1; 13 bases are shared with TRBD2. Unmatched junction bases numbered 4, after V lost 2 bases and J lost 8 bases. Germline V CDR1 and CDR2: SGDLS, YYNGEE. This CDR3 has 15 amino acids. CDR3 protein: CASSVGTSGIYEQFF. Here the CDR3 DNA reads TGTGCCAGCAGCGTTGGGACTAGCGGGATCTATGAGCAGTTCTTC. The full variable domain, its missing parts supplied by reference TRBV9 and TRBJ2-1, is DSGVTQTPKHLITATGQRVTLRCSPRSGDLSVYWYQQSLDQGLQFLIQYYNGEERAKGNILERFSAQQFPDLHSELNLSSLELGDSALYFCASSVGTSGIYEQFFGPGTRLTVL.

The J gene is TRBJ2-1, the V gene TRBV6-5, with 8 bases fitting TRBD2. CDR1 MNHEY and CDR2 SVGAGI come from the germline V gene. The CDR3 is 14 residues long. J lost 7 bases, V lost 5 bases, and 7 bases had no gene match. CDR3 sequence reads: CASSTTSEENEQFF. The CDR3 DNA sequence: TGTGCCAGCAGTACGACTAGCGAGGAAAATGAGCAGTTCTTC.

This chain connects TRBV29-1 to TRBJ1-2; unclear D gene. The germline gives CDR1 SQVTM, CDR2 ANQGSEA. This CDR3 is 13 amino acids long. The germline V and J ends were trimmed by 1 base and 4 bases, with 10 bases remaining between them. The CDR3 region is CSVEVRSPYGYTF. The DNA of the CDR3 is TGCAGCGTTGAAGTACGGAGCCCCTATGGCTACACCTTC.

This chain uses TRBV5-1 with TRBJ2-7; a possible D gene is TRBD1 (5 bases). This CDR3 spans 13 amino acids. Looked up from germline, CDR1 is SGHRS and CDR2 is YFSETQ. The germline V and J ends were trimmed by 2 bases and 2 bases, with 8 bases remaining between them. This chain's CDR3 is CASSFPDTYEQYF. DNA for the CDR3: TGCGCCAGCAGCTTCCCGGACACCTACGAGCAGTACTTC.

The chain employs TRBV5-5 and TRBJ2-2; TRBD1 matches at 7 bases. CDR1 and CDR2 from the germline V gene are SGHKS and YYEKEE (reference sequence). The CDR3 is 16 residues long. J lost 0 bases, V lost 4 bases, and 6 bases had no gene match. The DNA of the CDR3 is TGTGCCAGCAGCCTCGAGGGGGCCCCGAACACCGGGGAGCTGTTTTTT. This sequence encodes CASSLEGAPNTGELFF. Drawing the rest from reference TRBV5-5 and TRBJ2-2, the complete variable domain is DAGVTQSPTHLIKTRGQQVTLRCSPISGHKSVSWYQQVLGQGPQFIFQYYEKEERGRGNFPDRFSARQFPNYSSELNVNALLLGDSALYLCASSLEGAPNTGELFFGEGSRLTVL.

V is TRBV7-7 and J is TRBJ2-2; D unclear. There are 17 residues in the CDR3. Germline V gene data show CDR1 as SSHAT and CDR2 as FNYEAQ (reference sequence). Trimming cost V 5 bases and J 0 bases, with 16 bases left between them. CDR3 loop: CASSATLGTTNTGELFF. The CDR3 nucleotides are TGTGCCAGCAGCGCTACTTTGGGCACCACGAACACCGGGGAGCTGTTTTTT.

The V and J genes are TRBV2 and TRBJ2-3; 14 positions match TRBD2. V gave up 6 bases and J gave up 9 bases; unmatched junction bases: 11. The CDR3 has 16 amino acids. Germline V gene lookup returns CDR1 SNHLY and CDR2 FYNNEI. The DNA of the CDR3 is TGTGCCAGCAGGGAGGGACTAGCGGGAGTGGTGGAAACGCAGTATTTT. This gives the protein CASREGLAGVVETQYF.